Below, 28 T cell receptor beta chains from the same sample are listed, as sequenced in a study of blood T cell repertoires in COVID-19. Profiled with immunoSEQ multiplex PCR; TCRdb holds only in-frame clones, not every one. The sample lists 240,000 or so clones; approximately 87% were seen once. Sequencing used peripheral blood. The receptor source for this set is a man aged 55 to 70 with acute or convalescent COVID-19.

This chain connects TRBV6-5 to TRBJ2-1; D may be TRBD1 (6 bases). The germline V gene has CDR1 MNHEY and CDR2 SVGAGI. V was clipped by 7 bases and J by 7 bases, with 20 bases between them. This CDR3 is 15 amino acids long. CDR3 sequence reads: CASNPTWGRVNEQFF. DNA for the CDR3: TGTGCCAGCAACCCAACCTGGGGGCGCGTAAATGAGCAGTTCTTC.

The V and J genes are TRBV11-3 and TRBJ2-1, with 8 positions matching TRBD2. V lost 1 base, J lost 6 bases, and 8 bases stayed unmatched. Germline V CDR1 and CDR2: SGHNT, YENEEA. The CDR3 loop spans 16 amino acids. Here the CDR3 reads CASSLGGTRGGNEQFF. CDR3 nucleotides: TGTGCCAGCAGCTTAGGTGGGACTAGGGGAGGCAATGAGCAGTTCTTC.

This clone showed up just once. CDR3 sequence (DNA): TGCGCCAGCAGTCAATACTCTAGGCCGAACTATAATTCACCCCTCCACTTT. This encodes CASSQYSRPNYNSPLHF. This rearrangement joins TRBV23-1 to TRBJ1-6; D is uncertain. TRBV23-1 is classed as an ORF, of uncertain function. The CDR3 loop spans 17 amino acids. Trimming shortened V by 1 base and J by 3 bases, and 13 bases separated the two germline ends.

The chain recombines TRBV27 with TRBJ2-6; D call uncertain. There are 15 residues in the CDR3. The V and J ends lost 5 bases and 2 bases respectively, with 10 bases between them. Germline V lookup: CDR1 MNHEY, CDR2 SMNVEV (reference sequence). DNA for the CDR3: TGTGCCAGCAGTCCCGCTGGGCCTGGGGCCAACGTCCTGACTTTC. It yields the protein CASSPAGPGANVLTF.

CDR3 sequence: CSVKGQGVSEQFF. CDR3 bases: TGCAGCGTTAAGGGACAGGGGGTGAGTGAGCAGTTCTTC. The chain is built from TRBV29-1 and TRBJ2-1; 11 positions agree with TRBD1. V was pared by 5 bases and J by 9 bases, with 6 bases of the junction left unmatched. This CDR3 has 13 residues. The germline gives CDR1 SQVTM, CDR2 ANQGSEA.

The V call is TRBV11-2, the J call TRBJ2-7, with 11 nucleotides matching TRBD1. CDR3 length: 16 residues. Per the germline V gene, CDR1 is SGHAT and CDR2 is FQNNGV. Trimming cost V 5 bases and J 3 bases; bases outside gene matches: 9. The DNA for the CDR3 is TGTGCCAGCAGCAACGACAGGACAGGGGGCTTCTACGAGCAGTACTTC. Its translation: CASSNDRTGGFYEQYF. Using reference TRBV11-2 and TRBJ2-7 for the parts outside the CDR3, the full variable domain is EAGVAQSPRYKIIEKRQSVAFWCNPISGHATLYWYQQILGQGPKLLIQFQNNGVVDDSQLPKDRFSAERLKGVDSTLKIQPAKLEDSAVYLCASSNDRTGGFYEQYFGPGTRLTVT.

DNA for the CDR3: TGTGCCAGCAGCCAGGGGGGAACCTGGCAGTACTTC. This gives the protein CASSQGGTWQYF. The chain is built from TRBV7-9 and TRBJ2-7, with D perhaps matching TRBD1 (7 bases). The V gene lost 5 bases and the J gene lost 9 bases, with 14 bases spanning the gap. The CDR3 spans 12 residues. Germline V gene data show CDR1 as SEHNR and CDR2 as FQNEAQ (reference sequence). The whole variable domain, remainder taken from reference TRBV7-9 and TRBJ2-7, is DTGVSQNPRHKITKRGQNVTFRCDPISEHNRLYWYRQTLGQGPEFLTYFQNEAQLEKSRLLSDRFSAERPKGSFSTLEIQRTEQGDSAMYLCASSQGGTWQYFGPGTRLTVT.

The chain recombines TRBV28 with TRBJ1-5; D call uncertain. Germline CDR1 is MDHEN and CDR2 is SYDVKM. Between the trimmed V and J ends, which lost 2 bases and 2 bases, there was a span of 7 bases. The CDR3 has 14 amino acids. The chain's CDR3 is CASSLTSGNQPQHF. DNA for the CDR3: TGTGCCAGCAGTTTAACCAGTGGCAATCAGCCCCAGCATTTT.

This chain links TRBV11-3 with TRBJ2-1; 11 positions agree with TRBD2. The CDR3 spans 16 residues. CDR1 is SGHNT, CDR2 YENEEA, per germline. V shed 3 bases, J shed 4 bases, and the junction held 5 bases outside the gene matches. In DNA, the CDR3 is TGTGCCAGCAGCTTGTTAGCGGGAGGGCGGTACAATGAGCAGTTCTTC. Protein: CASSLLAGGRYNEQFF.

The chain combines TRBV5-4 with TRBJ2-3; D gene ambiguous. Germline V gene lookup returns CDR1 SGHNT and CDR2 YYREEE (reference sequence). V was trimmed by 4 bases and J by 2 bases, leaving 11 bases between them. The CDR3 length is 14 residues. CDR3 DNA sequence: TGTGCCAGCAGCACCTACGCGGACACAGATACGCAGTATTTT. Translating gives CASSTYADTDTQYF.

The CDR3 nucleotides read TGTGCCAGCAGTTTCAGACTAGCGGGAGGGTGGAGAGATACGCAGTATTTT. Translating it yields CASSFRLAGGWRDTQYF. This rearrangement joins TRBV6-2 or TRBV6-3 to TRBJ2-3; 14 bases are a match to TRBD2. Germline V gives CDR1 MNHEY, CDR2 SVGEGT. The J segment lost 5 bases and the V segment lost 4 bases, leaving 8 bases of the junction unmatched. This CDR3 spans 17 amino acids.

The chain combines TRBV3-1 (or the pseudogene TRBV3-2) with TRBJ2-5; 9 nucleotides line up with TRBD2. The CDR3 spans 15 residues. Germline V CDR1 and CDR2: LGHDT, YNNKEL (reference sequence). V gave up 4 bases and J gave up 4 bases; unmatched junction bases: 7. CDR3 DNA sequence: TGTGCCAGCAGCCGGCGCGGGAGGGCGGGAGAGACCCAGTACTTC. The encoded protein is CASSRRGRAGETQYF.

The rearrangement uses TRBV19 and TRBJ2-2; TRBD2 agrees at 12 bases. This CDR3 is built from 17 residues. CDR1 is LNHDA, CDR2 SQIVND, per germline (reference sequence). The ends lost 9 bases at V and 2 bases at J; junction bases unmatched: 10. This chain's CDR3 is CASLPSGRAFNTGELFF. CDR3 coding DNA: TGTGCCAGCTTACCTAGCGGGAGGGCCTTTAACACCGGGGAGCTGTTTTTT.

In DNA, the CDR3 is TGTGCCAGCAAAGGCGGGACCGGGGAGCTGTTTTTT. Its translation: CASKGGTGELFF. The rearrangement joins TRBV9 to TRBJ2-2; TRBD2 might be the D (5 bases). The CDR3 runs 12 residues. CDR1 SGDLS and CDR2 YYNGEE come from the germline V gene. V gave up 6 bases and J gave up 5 bases, with 8 bases separating them. Full variable domain (outside the CDR3, taken from reference TRBV9 and TRBJ2-2): DSGVTQTPKHLITATGQRVTLRCSPRSGDLSVYWYQQSLDQGLQFLIQYYNGEERAKGNILERFSAQQFPDLHSELNLSSLELGDSALYFCASKGGTGELFFGEGSRLTVL.

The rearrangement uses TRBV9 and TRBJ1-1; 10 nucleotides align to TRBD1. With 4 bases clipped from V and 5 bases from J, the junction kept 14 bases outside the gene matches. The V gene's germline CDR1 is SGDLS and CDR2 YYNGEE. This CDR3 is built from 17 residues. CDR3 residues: CASSYRDRGSGGTEAFF. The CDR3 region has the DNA TGTGCCAGCAGCTACCGGGACAGGGGCTCCGGGGGGACTGAAGCTTTCTTT.

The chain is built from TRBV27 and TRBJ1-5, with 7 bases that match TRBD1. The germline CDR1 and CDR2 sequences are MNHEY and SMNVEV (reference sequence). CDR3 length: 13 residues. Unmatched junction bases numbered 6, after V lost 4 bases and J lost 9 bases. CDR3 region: CASSSDRRGPQHF. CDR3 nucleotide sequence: TGTGCCAGCAGTTCGGACAGGAGGGGGCCCCAGCATTTT.

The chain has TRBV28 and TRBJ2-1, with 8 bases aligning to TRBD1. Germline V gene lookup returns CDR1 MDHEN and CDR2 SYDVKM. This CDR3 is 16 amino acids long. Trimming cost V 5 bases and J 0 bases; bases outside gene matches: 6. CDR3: CASSPQGARSYNEQFF. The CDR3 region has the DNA TGTGCCAGCAGTCCGCAGGGGGCCCGCTCCTACAATGAGCAGTTCTTC.

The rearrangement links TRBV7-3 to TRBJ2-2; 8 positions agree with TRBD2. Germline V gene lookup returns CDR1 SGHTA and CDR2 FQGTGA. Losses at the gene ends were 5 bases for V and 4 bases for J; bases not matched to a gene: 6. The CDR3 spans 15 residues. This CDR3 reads CASSTGTRGTGELFF. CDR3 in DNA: TGTGCCAGCAGCACCGGGACTAGGGGCACCGGGGAGCTGTTTTTT.

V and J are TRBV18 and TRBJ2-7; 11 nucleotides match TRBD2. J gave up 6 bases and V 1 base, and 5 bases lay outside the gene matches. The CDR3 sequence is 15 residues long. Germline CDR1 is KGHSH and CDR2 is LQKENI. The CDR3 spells CASSPLAGGLSEQYF. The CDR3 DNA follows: TGTGCCAGCTCACCACTAGCGGGAGGGCTAAGCGAGCAGTACTTC.

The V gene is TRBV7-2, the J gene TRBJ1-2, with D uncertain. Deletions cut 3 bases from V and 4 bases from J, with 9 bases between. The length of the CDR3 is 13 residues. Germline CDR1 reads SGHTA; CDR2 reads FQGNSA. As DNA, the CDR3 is TGTGCCAGCAGCTTTGGGCAGATCTATGGCTACACCTTC. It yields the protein CASSFGQIYGYTF.

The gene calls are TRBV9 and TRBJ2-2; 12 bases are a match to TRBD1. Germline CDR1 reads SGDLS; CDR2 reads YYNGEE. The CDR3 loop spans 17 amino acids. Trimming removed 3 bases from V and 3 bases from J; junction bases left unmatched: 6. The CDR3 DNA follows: TGTGCCAGCAGCGGGCCGGGACAGGGGGCTTACACCGGGGAGCTGTTTTTT. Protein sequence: CASSGPGQGAYTGELFF. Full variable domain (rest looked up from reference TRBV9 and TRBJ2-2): DSGVTQTPKHLITATGQRVTLRCSPRSGDLSVYWYQQSLDQGLQFLIQYYNGEERAKGNILERFSAQQFPDLHSELNLSSLELGDSALYFCASSGPGQGAYTGELFFGEGSRLTVL.

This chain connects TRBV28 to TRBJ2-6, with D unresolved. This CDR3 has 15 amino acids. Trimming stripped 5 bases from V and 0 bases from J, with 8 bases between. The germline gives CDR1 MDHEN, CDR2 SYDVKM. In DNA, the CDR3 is TGTGCCAGCAGTCCATTCGGCTCTGGGGCCAACGTCCTGACTTTC. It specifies CASSPFGSGANVLTF. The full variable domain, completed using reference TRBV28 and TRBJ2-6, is DVKVTQSSRYLVKRTGEKVFLECVQDMDHENMFWYRQDPGLGLRLIYFSYDVKMKEKGDIPEGYSVSREKKERFSLILESASTNQTSMYLCASSPFGSGANVLTFGAGSRLTVL.

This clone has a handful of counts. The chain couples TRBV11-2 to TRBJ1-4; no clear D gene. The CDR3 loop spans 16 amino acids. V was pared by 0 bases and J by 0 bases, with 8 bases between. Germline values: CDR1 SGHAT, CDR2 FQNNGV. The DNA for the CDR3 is TGTGCCAGCAGCTTAGATGGCGGTGCAACTAATGAAAAACTGTTTTTT. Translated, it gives CASSLDGGATNEKLFF.

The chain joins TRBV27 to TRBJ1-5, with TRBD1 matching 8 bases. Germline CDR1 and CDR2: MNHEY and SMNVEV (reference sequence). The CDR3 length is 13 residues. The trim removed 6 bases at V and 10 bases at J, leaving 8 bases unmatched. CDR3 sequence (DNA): TGTGCCAGCAGGGTGGACAGGGTTTCTCCCCAGCATTTT. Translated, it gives CASRVDRVSPQHF.

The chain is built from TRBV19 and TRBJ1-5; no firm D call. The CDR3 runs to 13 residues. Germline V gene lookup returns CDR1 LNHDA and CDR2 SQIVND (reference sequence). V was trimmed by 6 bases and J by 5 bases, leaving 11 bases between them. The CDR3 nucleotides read TGTGCCAGTAGCCGCGCGGCCTATCAGCCCCAGCATTTT. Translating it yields CASSRAAYQPQHF.

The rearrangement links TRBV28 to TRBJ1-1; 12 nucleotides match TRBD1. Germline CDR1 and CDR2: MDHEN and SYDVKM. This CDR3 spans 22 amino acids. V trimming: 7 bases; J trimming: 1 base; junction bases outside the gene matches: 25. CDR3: CASTSQTLGRGQGAYRNTEAFF. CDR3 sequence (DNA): TGTGCCAGCACCAGCCAGACCTTGGGGAGGGGACAGGGGGCGTACAGGAACACTGAAGCTTTCTTT.

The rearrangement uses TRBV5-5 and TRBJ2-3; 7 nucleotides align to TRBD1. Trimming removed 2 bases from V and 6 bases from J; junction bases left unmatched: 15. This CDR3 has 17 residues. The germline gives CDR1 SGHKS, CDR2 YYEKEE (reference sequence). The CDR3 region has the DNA TGTGCCAGCAGCTTAGGACAGGCCAGTTCGCTTATCGATACGCAGTATTTT. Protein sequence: CASSLGQASSLIDTQYF. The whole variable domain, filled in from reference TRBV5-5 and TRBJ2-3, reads DAGVTQSPTHLIKTRGQQVTLRCSPISGHKSVSWYQQVLGQGPQFIFQYYEKEERGRGNFPDRFSARQFPNYSSELNVNALLLGDSALYLCASSLGQASSLIDTQYFGPGTRLTVL.

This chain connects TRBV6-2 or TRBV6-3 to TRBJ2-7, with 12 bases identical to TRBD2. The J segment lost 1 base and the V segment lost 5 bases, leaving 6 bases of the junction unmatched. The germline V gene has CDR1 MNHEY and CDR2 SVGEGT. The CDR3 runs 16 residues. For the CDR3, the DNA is TGTGCCAGCAGTGATCTAGCGGGAGGGCGATCCTACGAGCAGTACTTC. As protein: CASSDLAGGRSYEQYF.